This TCR beta chain was retrieved from a study of shared clonotypes between healthy human individuals. Regarding the study as a whole: The study found 4.5% to 5% of naive CD4 clonotypes shared across several donors.

A note on this clone: Its specificity is unknown.

This CDR3 spans 15 amino acids. V lost 4 bases and J 3 bases, leaving 15 bases between the germline ends. CDR1 SGHRS and CDR2 YFSETQ come from the germline V gene. The protocol was immunoSEQ multiplex PCR, while the TCRdb copy is restricted to in-frame clones and leaves out a portion. The sample holds millions of clones; roughly 94% are singletons and the top ten take 0.1% to 0.15%. Donors were healthy HIV-negative adults without recent acute infections or vaccinations. The sequence derives from a man aged 18 to 29 in good health. Sequenced material: naive CD4+ T cells sorted from blood. Subset described: CD45RA+ positively selected. The chain is built from TRBV5-1 and TRBJ2-3; D is perhaps TRBD1 (6 bases). CDR3 protein: CASSPPTGETDTQYF. CDR3 in DNA: TGCGCCAGCAGCCCACCGACAGGTGAAACAGATACGCAGTATTTT.